This paragraph reports one T cell receptor (beta chain). Antigen: not known. The PCR employed 60 Vbeta primers together with 13 Jbeta primers. Some clones are missing from TCRdb's copy, which holds only in-frame ones; the method was immunoSEQ multiplex PCR. The sample records more than 90,000 clones, 55% to 70% being singletons. This entry is derived from a study of cytomegalovirus exposure and HLA in healthy donors. Study-wide findings and caveats: Differences between HLA loci emerged in a later analysis of TCR association rates, with DRB1 most and HLA-C fewest.

The clonotype originates from a woman in her twenties or thirties in good health and CMV-seronegative. The sequenced material came from PBMCs.

The CDR3 here is CASTPPGLAGAGEQFF. In nucleotides, the CDR3 is TGTGCCAGCACCCCACCGGGACTAGCGGGAGCGGGTGAGCAGTTCTTC. J is TRBJ2-1 and V is TRBV9; 14 nucleotides align to TRBD2. The CDR3 is made up of 16 amino acids. Germline loops: CDR1 SGDLS, CDR2 YYNGEE. Trimming cost V 6 bases and J 9 bases; bases outside gene matches: 11.